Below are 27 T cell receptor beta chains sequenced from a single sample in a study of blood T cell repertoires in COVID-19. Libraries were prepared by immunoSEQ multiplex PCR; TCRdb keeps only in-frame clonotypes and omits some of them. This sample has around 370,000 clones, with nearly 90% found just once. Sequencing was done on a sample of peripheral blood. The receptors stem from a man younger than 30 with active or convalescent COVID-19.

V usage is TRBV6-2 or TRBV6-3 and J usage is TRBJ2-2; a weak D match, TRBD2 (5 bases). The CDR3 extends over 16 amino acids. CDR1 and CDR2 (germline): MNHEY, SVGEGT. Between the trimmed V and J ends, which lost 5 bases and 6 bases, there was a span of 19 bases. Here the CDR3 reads CASSQWTTGIAGELFF. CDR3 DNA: TGTGCCAGCAGTCAATGGACGACGGGGATAGCCGGGGAGCTGTTTTTT.

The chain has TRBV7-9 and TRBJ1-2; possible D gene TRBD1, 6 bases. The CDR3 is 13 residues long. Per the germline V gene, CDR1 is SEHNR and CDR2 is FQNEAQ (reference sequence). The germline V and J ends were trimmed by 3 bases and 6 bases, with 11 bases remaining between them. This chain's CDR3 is CASSLSGAHGYTF. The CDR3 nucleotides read TGTGCCAGCAGCTTGTCAGGGGCTCATGGCTACACCTTC. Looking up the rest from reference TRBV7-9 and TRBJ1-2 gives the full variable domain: DTGVSQNPRHKITKRGQNVTFRCDPISEHNRLYWYRQTLGQGPEFLTYFQNEAQLEKSRLLSDRFSAERPKGSFSTLEIQRTEQGDSAMYLCASSLSGAHGYTFGSGTRLTVV.

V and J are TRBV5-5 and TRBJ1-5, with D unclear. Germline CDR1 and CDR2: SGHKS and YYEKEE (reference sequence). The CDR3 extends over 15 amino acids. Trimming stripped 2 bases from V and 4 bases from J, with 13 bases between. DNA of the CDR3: TGTGCCAGCAGCTTTTCCGAGTCCGGGAATCAGCCCCAGCATTTT. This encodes CASSFSESGNQPQHF.

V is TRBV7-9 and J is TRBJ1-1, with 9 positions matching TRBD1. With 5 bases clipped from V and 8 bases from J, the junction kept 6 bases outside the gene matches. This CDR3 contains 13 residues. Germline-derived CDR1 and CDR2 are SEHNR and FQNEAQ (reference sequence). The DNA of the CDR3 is TGTGCCAGCAGCGGACAGGGGCCGGGAGAAGCTTTCTTT. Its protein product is CASSGQGPGEAFF.

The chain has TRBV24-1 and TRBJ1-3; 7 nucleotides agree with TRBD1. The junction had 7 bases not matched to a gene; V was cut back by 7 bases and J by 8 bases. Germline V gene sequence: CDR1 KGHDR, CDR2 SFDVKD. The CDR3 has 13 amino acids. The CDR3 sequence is CATSRTGADTIYF. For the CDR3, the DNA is TGTGCCACCAGCCGGACAGGCGCGGACACCATATATTTT.

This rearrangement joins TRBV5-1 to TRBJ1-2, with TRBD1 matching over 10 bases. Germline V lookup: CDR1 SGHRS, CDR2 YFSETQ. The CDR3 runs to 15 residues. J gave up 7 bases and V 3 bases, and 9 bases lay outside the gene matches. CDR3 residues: CASSSDRGHSSGYTF. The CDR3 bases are TGCGCCAGCAGCTCCGACAGGGGGCATTCTTCTGGCTACACCTTC.

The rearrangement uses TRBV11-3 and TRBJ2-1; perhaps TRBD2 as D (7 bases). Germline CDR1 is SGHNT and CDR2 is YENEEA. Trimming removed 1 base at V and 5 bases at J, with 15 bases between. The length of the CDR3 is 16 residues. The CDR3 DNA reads TGTGCCAGCAGCTTAGTCGGGGGGCCGGGAAACAATGAGCAGTTCTTC. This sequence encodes CASSLVGGPGNNEQFF.

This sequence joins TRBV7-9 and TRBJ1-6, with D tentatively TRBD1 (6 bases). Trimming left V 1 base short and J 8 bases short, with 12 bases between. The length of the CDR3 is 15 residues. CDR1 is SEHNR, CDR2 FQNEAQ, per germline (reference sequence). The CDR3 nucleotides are TGTGCCAGCAGCTTAGGGGGACACCAGGATTCACCCCTCCACTTT. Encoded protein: CASSLGGHQDSPLHF.

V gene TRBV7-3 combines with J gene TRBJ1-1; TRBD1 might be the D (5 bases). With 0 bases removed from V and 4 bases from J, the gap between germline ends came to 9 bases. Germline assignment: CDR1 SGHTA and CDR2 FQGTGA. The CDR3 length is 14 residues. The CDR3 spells CASSLTGESTEAFF. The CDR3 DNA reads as TGTGCCAGCAGCTTAACAGGGGAAAGCACTGAAGCTTTCTTT.

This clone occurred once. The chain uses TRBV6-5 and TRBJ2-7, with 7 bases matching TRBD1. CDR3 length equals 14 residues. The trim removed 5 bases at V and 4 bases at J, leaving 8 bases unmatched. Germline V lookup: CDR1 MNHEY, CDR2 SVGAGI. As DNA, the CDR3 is TGTGCCAGCAGTACTAAGGGGGCGCGGTACGAGCAGTACTTC. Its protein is CASSTKGARYEQYF.

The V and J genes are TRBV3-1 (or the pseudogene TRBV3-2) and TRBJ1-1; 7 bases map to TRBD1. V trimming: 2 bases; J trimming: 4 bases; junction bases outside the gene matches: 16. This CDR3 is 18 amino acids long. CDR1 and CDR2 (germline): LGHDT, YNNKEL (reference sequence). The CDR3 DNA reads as TGTGCCAGCAGCCAAAGCCGAATCGTTACAGGGGTGGTCACTGAAGCTTTCTTT. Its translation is CASSQSRIVTGVVTEAFF.

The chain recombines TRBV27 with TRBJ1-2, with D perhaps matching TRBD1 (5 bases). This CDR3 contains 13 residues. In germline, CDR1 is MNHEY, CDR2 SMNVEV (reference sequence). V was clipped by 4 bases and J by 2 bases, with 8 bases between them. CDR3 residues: CASSSDSNYGYTF. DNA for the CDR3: TGTGCCAGCAGTTCCGACAGCAACTATGGCTACACCTTC.

The CDR3: CATGDYEQYF. CDR3 nucleotides: TGTGCCACCGGGGACTACGAGCAGTACTTC. This chain joins TRBV10-3 and TRBJ2-7, with D maybe TRBD2 (5 bases). This CDR3 is 10 amino acids long. Germline CDR1 reads ENHRY; CDR2 reads SYGVKD. Trimming took 10 bases from V and 3 from J, leaving 7 bases between them.

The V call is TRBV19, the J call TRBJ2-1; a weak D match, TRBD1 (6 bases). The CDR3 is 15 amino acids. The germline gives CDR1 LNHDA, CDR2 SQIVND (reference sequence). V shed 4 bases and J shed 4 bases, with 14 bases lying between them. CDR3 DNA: TGTGCCAGTAGTAATAGGCAGGGGCTTTACAATGAGCAGTTCTTC. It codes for CASSNRQGLYNEQFF.

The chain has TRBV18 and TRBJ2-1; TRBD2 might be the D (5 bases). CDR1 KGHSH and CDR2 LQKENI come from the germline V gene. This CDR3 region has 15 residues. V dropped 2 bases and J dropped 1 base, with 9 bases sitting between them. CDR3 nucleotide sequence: TGTGCCAGCTCACCAGAACTAGTTTCCTACAATGAGCAGTTCTTC. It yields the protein CASSPELVSYNEQFF.

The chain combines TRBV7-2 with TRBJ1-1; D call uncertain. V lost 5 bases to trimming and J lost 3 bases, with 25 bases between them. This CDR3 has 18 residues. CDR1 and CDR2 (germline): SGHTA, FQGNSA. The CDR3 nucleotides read TGTGCCAGCAGCGACACTTCCAAGGAACTGAGTTGGGACACTGAAGCTTTCTTT. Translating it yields CASSDTSKELSWDTEAFF.

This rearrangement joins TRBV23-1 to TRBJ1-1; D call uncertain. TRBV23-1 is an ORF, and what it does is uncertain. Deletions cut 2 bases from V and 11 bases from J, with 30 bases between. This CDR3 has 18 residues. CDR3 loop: CASSQPQAHRATLKFAFF. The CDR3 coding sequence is TGCGCCAGCAGTCAACCTCAGGCTCACCGCGCTACACTGAAGTTCGCTTTCTTT.

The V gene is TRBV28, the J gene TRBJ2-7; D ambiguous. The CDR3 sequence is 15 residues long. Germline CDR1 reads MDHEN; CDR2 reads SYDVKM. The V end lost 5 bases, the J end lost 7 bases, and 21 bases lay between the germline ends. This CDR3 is CASSPPARIAFEQYF. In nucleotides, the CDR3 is TGTGCCAGCAGTCCACCAGCCAGGATCGCCTTTGAGCAGTACTTC.

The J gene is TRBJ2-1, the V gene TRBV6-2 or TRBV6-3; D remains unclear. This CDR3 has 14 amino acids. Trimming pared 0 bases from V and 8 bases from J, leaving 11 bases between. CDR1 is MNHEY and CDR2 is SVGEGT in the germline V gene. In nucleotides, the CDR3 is TGTGCCAGCAGTTACTCCGAGCTTATGGATGAGCAGTTCTTC. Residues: CASSYSELMDEQFF.

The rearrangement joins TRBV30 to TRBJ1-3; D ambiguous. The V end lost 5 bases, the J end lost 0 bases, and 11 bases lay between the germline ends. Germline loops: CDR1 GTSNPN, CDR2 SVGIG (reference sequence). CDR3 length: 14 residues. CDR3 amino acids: CAWGDRSSGNTIYF. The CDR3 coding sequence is TGTGCCTGGGGGGATCGGAGCTCTGGAAACACCATATATTTT.

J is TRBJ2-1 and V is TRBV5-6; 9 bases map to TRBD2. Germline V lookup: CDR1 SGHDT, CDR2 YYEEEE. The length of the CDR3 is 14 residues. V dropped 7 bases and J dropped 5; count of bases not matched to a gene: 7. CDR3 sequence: CASDLASGDNEQFF. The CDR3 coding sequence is TGTGCCAGCGACCTGGCTAGCGGGGACAATGAGCAGTTCTTC.

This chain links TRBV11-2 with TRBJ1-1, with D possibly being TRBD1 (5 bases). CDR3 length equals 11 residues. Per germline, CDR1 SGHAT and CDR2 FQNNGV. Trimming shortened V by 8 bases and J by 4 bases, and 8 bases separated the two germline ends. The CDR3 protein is CASFRVTEAFF. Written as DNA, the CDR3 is TGTGCCAGCTTCAGGGTCACTGAAGCTTTCTTT. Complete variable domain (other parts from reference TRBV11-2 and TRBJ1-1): EAGVAQSPRYKIIEKRQSVAFWCNPISGHATLYWYQQILGQGPKLLIQFQNNGVVDDSQLPKDRFSAERLKGVDSTLKIQPAKLEDSAVYLCASFRVTEAFFGQGTRLTVV.

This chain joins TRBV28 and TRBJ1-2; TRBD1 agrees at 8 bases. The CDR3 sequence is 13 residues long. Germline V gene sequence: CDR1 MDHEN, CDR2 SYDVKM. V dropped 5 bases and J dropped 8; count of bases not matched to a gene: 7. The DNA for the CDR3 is TGTGCCAGCAGTCTAATGACAGGGGCCGGCTACACCTTC. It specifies CASSLMTGAGYTF.

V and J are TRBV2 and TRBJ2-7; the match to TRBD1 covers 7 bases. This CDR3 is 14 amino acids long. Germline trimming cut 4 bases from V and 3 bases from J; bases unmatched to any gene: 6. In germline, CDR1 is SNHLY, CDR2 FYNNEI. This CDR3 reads CASSVPGQSYEQYF. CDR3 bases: TGTGCCAGCAGTGTACCGGGACAGAGCTACGAGCAGTACTTC.

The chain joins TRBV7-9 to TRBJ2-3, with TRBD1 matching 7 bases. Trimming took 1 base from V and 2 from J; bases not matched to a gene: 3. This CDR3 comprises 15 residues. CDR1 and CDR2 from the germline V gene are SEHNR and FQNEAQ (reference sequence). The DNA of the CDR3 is TGTGCCAGCAGCTTAGTGACAGGGCTCACAGATACGCAGTATTTT. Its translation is CASSLVTGLTDTQYF.

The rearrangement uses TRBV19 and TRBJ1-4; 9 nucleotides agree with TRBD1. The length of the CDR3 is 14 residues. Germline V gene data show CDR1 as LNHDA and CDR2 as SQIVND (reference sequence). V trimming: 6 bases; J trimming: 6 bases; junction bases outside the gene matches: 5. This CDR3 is CASRRTGADEKLFF. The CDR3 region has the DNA TGTGCCAGTAGGAGGACAGGGGCGGATGAAAAACTGTTTTTT.

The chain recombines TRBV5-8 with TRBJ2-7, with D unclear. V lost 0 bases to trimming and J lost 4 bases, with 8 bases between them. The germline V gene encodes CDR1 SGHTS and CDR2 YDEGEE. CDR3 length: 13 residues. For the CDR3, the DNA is TGTGCCAGCAGCTTGGTTCGGTTTTACGAGCAGTACTTC. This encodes CASSLVRFYEQYF. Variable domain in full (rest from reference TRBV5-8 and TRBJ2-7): EAGVTQSPTHLIKTRGQQATLRCSPISGHTSVYWYQQALGLGLQFLLWYDEGEERNRGNFPPRFSGRQFPNYSSELNVNALELEDSALYLCASSLVRFYEQYFGPGTRLTVT.